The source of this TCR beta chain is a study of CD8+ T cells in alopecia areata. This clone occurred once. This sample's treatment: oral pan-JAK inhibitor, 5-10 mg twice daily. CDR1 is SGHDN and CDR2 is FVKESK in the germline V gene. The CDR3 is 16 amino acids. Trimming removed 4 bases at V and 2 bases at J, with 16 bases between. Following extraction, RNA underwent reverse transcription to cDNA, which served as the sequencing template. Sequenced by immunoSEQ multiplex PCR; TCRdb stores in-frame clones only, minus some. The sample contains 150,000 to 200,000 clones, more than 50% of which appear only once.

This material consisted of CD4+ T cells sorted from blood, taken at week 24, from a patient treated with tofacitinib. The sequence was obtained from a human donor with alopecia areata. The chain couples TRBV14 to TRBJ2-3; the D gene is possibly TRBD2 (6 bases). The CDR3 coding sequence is TGTGCCAGCAGCCCTATCGGGACTGGAAACACAGATACGCAGTATTTT. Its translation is CASSPIGTGNTDTQYF.